Reported below is one T cell receptor beta chain. Its target is not known. Time point given: week 5, during vaccination. The vaccine gave 300 ug of a 20-mer mutant IDH1 peptide subcutaneously per dose. These data are taken from a study of a mutant IDH1 vaccine in newly diagnosed glioma. V lost 6 bases and J lost 1, with 12 bases in between. The length of the CDR3 is 14 residues. Germline lookup yields CDR1 ENHRY and CDR2 SYGVKD. The data were produced by immunoSEQ multiplex PCR, yet TCRdb's version contains in-frame clones alone and is incomplete. The top ten clones hold about 4.6% of a sample with fewer than 70,000 clones, about 90% of them seen once.

This receptor was taken from a woman aged 40-49 years with glioma. The gene calls are TRBV10-3 and TRBJ1-1; possibly TRBD1 for D (5 bases). This sample comprised PBMCs, obtained from a glioma patient whose treatment included an IDH1 peptide vaccine. DNA of the CDR3: TGTGCCATCAGCCCCCAGGGCGAGAACACTGAAGCTTTCTTT. Protein product: CAISPQGENTEAFF.